Below, one T cell receptor (beta chain) is given with its context. Its antigen is as yet unknown. This record belongs to a study of T-cell reconstitution after alpha-beta-depleted transplantation in children. V lost 5 bases to trimming and J lost 1 base, with 21 bases between them. Per germline, CDR1 SGHNT and CDR2 YYREEE (reference sequence). CDR3 size: 17 residues. During its preparation, the TCRbeta library received unique molecular identifiers. TCRdb redid the calling of the PCR reads with MiXCR, one entry per CDR3 protein. The data contain 98,000 or so distinct CDR3 sequences, 23% of them singletons. General study findings and limits: Diversity and T-cell counts at one year after transplant derived mostly from new T cells.

The sequenced sample was PBMCs, obtained before TCRalphabeta/CD19-depleted stem cell transplant. The rearrangement links TRBV5-4 to TRBJ1-2, with D perhaps matching TRBD1 (6 bases). This clonotype originated in a boy between 2 and 10 years old with acute lymphoblastic leukemia, due to receive a stem cell transplant. The CDR3 is CASRRYGGQGLNYGYTF. CDR3 DNA sequence: TGTGCCAGCAGGAGGTACGGGGGGCAAGGACTTAACTATGGCTACACCTTC.